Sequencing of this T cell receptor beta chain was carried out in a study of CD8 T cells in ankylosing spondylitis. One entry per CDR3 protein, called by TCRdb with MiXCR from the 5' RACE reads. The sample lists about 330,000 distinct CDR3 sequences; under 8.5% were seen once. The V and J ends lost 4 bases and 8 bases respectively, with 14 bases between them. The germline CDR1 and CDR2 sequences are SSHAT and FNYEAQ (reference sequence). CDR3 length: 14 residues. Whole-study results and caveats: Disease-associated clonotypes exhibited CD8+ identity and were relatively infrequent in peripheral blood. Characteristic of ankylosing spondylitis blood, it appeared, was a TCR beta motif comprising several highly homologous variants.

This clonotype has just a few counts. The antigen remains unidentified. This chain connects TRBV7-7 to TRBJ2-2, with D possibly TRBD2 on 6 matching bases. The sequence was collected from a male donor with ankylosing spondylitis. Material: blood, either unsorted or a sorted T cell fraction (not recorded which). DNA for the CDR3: TGTGCCAGCAGCTCGGAGGGTTTGACGGGGGAGCTGTTTTTT. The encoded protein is CASSSEGLTGELFF.